What follows is one T cell receptor (beta chain) and its context. The germline V gene has CDR1 MNHNY and CDR2 SVGAGI (reference sequence). Trimming stripped 6 bases from V and 0 bases from J, with 24 bases between. The CDR3 spans 20 residues. The entry originates in a study of blood T cell repertoires in COVID-19. The method was immunoSEQ multiplex PCR; TCRdb's version includes in-frame clones alone and lacks a portion of them. The sample yields 410,000 or so clones, roughly 85% seen once. This sequence originates from a woman aged 30 to 39 with active or convalescent COVID-19. The chain couples TRBV6-6 to TRBJ1-6; D is possibly TRBD1 (6 bases). The sample comprised peripheral blood. Written as DNA, the CDR3 is TGTGCCAGCAGCAGGAATTCACCGGGACAAACTAGCTCCTATAATTCACCCCTCCACTTT. It translates to CASSRNSPGQTSSYNSPLHF.